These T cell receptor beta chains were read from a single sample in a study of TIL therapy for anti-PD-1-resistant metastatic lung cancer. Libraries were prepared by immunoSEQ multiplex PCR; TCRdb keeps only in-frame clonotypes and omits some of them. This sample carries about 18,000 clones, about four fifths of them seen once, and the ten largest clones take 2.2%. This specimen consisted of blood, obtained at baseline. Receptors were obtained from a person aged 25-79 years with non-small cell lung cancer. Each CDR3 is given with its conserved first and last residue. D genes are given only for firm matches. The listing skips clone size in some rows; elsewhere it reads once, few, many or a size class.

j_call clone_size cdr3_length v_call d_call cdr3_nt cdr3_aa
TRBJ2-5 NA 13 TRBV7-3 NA TGTGCCAGCAGCCCCGGACTTCGAGAGACCCAGTACTTC CASSPGLRETQYF
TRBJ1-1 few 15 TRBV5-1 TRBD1 TGCGCCAGCAGCATGTGGACAGGGGGCAACACTGAAGCTTTCTTT CASSMWTGGNTEAFF
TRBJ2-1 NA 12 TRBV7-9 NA TGTGCCAGCAGCTTACCGACCGAGGAGCAGTTCTTC CASSLPTEEQFF
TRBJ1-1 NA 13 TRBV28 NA TGTGCCAGCAGTTTCGTTCGGATGACTGAAGCTTTCTTT CASSFVRMTEAFF
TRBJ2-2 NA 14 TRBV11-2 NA TGTGCCAGCACCCTACTAGCGAACACCGGGGAGCTGTTTTTT CASTLLANTGELFF
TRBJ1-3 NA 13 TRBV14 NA TGTGCCAGCAGCCTCCTGGGGGGCAACACCATATATTTT CASSLLGGNTIYF
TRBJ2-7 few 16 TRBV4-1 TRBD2 TGCGCCAGCAGCCAAGATAGGACTAGCTTCTCCTACGAGCAGTACTTC CASSQDRTSFSYEQYF
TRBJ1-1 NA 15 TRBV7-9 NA TGTGCCAGCAGCCCCCGGGGTGGTTTGAACACTGAAGCTTTCTTT CASSPRGGLNTEAFF
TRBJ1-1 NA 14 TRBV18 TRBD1 TGTGCCAGCTCACTCCGGGACAGCAACACTGAAGCTTTCTTT CASSLRDSNTEAFF
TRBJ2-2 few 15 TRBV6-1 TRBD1 TGTGCCACAACGACAGGGGTAGTATACCCCGGGGAGCTGTTTTTT CATTTGVVYPGELFF
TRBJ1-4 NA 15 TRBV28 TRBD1 TGTGCCAGCAGTTTGACAGGGGGGACTAATGAAAAACTGTTTTTT CASSLTGGTNEKLFF
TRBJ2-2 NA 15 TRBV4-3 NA TGCGCCAGCAGCCAAGGTTACGTAAGGTCCGGGGAGCTGTTTTTT CASSQGYVRSGELFF
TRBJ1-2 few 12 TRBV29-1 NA TGCAGCGTTGAAGGAGGAGGGTATGGCTACACCTTC CSVEGGGYGYTF
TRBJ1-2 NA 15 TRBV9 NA TGTGCCAGCAGCGTAGAGGATGGGAGAAACTATGGCTACACCTTC CASSVEDGRNYGYTF
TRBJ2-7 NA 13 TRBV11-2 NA TGTGCCAGCAGCTGGGGCGGGACCTACGAGCAGTACTTC CASSWGGTYEQYF
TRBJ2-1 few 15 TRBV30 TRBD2 TGTGCCTGGAGAAACCCTAGCGGGGGGGCCTGGGAGCAGTTCTTC CAWRNPSGGAWEQFF
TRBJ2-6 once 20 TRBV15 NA TGTGCCACCAGCAGAGATAAAGGACAGCTTCTATTCTCTGGGGCCAACGTCCTGACTTTC CATSRDKGQLLFSGANVLTF
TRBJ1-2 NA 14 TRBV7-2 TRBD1 TGTGCCAGCAGCTCACAGGGGTCGGTCTATGGCTACACCTTC CASSSQGSVYGYTF
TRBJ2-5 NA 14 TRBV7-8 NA TGTGCCAGCAGCTCATACAGGGTGCAAGAGACCCAGTACTTC CASSSYRVQETQYF
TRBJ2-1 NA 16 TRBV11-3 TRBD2 TGTGCCAGCAGCTTGTCTGTCGCGGGGGGGCCTAATGAGCAGTTCTTC CASSLSVAGGPNEQFF
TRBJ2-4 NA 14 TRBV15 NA TGTGCCACCAGCGTCCGGGACAACAAAAACATTCAGTACTTC CATSVRDNKNIQYF
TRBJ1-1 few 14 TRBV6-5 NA TGTGCCAGCATGTTGAGGACGCGGAACACTGAAGCTTTCTTT CASMLRTRNTEAFF